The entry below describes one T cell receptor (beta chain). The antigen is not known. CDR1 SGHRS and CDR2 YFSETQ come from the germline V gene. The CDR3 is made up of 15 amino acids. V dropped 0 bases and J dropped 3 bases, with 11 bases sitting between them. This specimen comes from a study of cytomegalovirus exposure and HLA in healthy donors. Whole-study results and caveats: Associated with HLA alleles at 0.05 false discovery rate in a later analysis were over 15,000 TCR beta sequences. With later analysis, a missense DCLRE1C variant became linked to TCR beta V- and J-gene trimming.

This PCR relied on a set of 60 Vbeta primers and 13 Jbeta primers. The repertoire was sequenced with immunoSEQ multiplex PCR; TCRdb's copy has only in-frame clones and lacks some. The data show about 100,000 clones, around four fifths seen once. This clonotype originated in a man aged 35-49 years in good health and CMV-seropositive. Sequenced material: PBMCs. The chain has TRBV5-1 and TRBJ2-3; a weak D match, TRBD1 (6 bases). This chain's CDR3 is CASSLEGDLTDTQYF. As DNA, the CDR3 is TGCGCCAGCAGCTTGGAGGGGGATTTGACAGATACGCAGTATTTT.